This T cell receptor beta chain originates from a study of T cell responses to AZD1222 COVID-19 vaccine. Study-wide findings and caveats: Clonal diversity was possibly underestimated, and the donors were mostly white British, with more females. AZD1222 recipients seropositive at baseline numbered only 5 or 6.

Sequencing was performed with immunoSEQ multiplex PCR; in TCRdb, only in-frame clones are kept and a portion is missing. There are 110,000 or so clones in the sample; approximately 86% occur only once, and about 3% lies in the top ten. The CDR3 covers 16 residues. V lost 0 bases to trimming and J lost 6 bases; unmatched junction nucleotides: 5. In germline, CDR1 is SGHAT, CDR2 FQNNGV. Remarks on this clone: Its specificity is unknown.

The chain has TRBV11-2 and TRBJ2-1; TRBD2 agrees at 10 bases. The starting material was peripheral blood, obtained on day 0 of AZD1222 vaccination. The TCR comes from an adult in good health. The chain's CDR3 is CASSLESVAGGNEQFF. The CDR3 DNA is TGTGCCAGCAGCTTAGAGTCGGTAGCGGGGGGCAATGAGCAGTTCTTC.